The source of this T cell receptor (beta chain) is a study of human T cells and chemical hapten exposure. Specified time point: patch test 2, 6 weeks after DPC sensitization. The treatment here: therapeutic diphenylcyclopropenone sensitization with weekly scalp DPC. Only a few counts were recorded for this clonotype. V lost 0 bases and J lost 7; bases outside the gene matches: 10. Germline V gene data show CDR1 as MNHEY and CDR2 as SVGEGT. This CDR3 is 17 amino acids long. TCRdb reprocessed the RACE reads via MiXCR and lists one record per CDR3 protein. The data show some 90,000 distinct CDR3 sequences, 9.5% to 12% seen once.

The chain joins TRBV6-2 or TRBV6-3 to TRBJ2-1; 9 bases align to TRBD1. This TCR derives from a woman aged 35 to 49 with alopecia areata. Some clones in this sample may be carry-over from other donors' samples. The sequences come from whole blood, collected in connection with sensitization to the hapten diphenylcyclopropenone (DPC). In nucleotides, the CDR3 is TGTGCCAGCAGTTACTCGGCGGTGAACAGGGGGCTAAATGAGCAGTTCTTC. Translating it yields CASSYSAVNRGLNEQFF.